The 14 T cell receptor beta chains reported below all come from one sample, sequenced in a study of shared clonotypes between healthy human individuals. Data came from immunoSEQ multiplex PCR; TCRdb stores just in-frame clones and leaves some out. In the table there are under 1,100,000 clones, roughly 75% of which are singletons. Sequencing used memory CD4+ T cells sorted from blood. Subset of the sample: CD45RA-negative fraction. Receptors were obtained from a man aged 18 to 29 in good health.

V usage is TRBV7-8 and J usage is TRBJ2-2; D not certain. CDR3 length equals 16 residues. CDR1 and CDR2 (germline): SGHVS, FQNEAQ. V was shortened by 3 bases and J by 0 bases, with 11 bases between the two germline ends. DNA for the CDR3: TGTGCCAGCAGCTTTAGGGCCCTGGCGAACACCGGGGAGCTGTTTTTT. Its translation is CASSFRALANTGELFF.

The J gene is TRBJ2-7, the V gene TRBV5-6; either TRBD1 or TRBD2 may fit D (6 bases each). This CDR3 is built from 14 residues. Germline CDR1 is SGHDT and CDR2 is YYEEEE. Trimming removed 4 bases at V and 6 bases at J, with 17 bases between. Here the CDR3 reads CASSAGRGRGEQYF. CDR3 in DNA: TGTGCCAGCAGCGCTGGTCGGGGGCGGGGCGAGCAGTACTTC.

V usage is TRBV2 and J usage is TRBJ2-6; no firm D call. The CDR3 is made up of 14 amino acids. V was trimmed by 1 base and J by 8 bases, leaving 9 bases between them. The germline V gene has CDR1 SNHLY and CDR2 FYNNEI. The CDR3: CASSEVSLTNVLTF. CDR3 bases: TGTGCCAGCAGTGAAGTGAGCCTGACCAACGTCCTGACTTTC.

The genes are TRBV9 and TRBJ2-7; TRBD1 aligns across 7 bases. The CDR3 sequence is 15 residues long. V was pared by 0 bases and J by 2 bases, with 5 bases of the junction left unmatched. Per the germline V gene, CDR1 is SGDLS and CDR2 is YYNGEE. In DNA form, the CDR3 reads TGTGCCAGCAGCGTAGGGGACAGAACGACCTACGAGCAGTACTTC. Translated, it gives CASSVGDRTTYEQYF.

The V call is TRBV5-1, the J call TRBJ2-7; D remains unclear. The V gene's germline CDR1 is SGHRS and CDR2 YFSETQ. V lost 0 bases and J 4 bases, leaving 11 bases between the germline ends. The CDR3 is made up of 14 amino acids. Here the CDR3 DNA reads TGCGCCAGCAGCTTGGGACGAGTATATTACGAGCAGTACTTC. This encodes CASSLGRVYYEQYF.

Note on this clone: The same CDR3 is also encoded by other DNA sequences in this sample. V is TRBV6-6 and J is TRBJ1-1; unclear D gene. The V gene's germline CDR1 is MNHNY and CDR2 SVGAGI (reference sequence). This CDR3 comprises 14 residues. The V and J ends lost 0 bases and 5 bases respectively, with 10 bases between them. The CDR3 is CASSYSPGGTEAFF. The CDR3 coding sequence is TGTGCCAGCAGTTACTCCCCGGGAGGGACTGAAGCTTTCTTT.

V is TRBV6-6 and J is TRBJ1-5; TRBD1 aligns across 7 bases. The CDR3 is 15 amino acids. Germline CDR1 and CDR2: MNHNY and SVGAGI (reference sequence). Trimming took 7 bases from V and 5 from J; bases not matched to a gene: 11. Here the CDR3 reads CASKQLTGADQPQHF. The DNA of the CDR3 is TGTGCCAGCAAACAACTCACAGGGGCGGATCAGCCCCAGCATTTT.

The chain is built from TRBV18 and TRBJ2-1; 7 positions agree with TRBD2. The V gene end was trimmed by 0 bases and the J gene end by 5 bases; junction bases not matched to a gene: 4. Germline V gene lookup returns CDR1 KGHSH and CDR2 LQKENI. CDR3 length: 15 residues. The chain's CDR3 is CASSPPGLPNNEQFF. The CDR3 DNA reads TGTGCCAGCTCACCACCGGGACTACCGAACAATGAGCAGTTCTTC.

This clone was recorded a few times. CDR3 sequence reads: CASSSGTGPQPQHF. CDR3 DNA sequence: TGTGCCAGCAGCTCAGGGACAGGGCCTCAGCCCCAGCATTTT. The chain recombines TRBV5-5 with TRBJ1-5, with 9 bases aligning to TRBD1. This CDR3 spans 14 amino acids. V shed 3 bases, J shed 6 bases, and the junction held 4 bases outside the gene matches. Germline CDR1 is SGHKS and CDR2 is YYEKEE (reference sequence). The entire variable domain, with the rest obtained from reference TRBV5-5 and TRBJ1-5, is as follows: DAGVTQSPTHLIKTRGQQVTLRCSPISGHKSVSWYQQVLGQGPQFIFQYYEKEERGRGNFPDRFSARQFPNYSSELNVNALLLGDSALYLCASSSGTGPQPQHFGDGTRLSIL.

V and J are TRBV5-1 and TRBJ1-1; D is unclear. V shed 0 bases and J shed 3 bases, with 6 bases lying between them. Germline V CDR1 and CDR2: SGHRS, YFSETQ. The length of the CDR3 is 13 residues. The CDR3 spells CASSLVFDTEAFF. The CDR3 nucleotides read TGCGCCAGCAGCTTGGTATTTGACACTGAAGCTTTCTTT.

The rearrangement uses TRBV10-3 and TRBJ1-2; possible D gene TRBD1, 5 bases. The V end was cut by 4 bases, the J end by 6 bases, with 18 bases between. The CDR3 covers 15 residues. Germline assignment: CDR1 ENHRY and CDR2 SYGVKD. The CDR3: CAISGGQGAYDGYTF. The CDR3 coding sequence is TGTGCCATCAGTGGAGGACAAGGGGCATACGATGGCTACACCTTC.

This rearrangement joins TRBV6-5 to TRBJ1-4, with D perhaps TRBD1 (6 bases). Trimming pared 1 base from V and 11 bases from J, leaving 14 bases between. Looked up from germline, CDR1 is MNHEY and CDR2 is SVGAGI. This CDR3 has 14 residues. This CDR3 reads CASSYFVTGEKLFF. The CDR3 DNA reads as TGTGCCAGCAGTTACTTCGTGACAGGCGAGAAACTGTTTTTT.

Comment on this clone: Other nucleotide sequences from this sample produce the same CDR3. The chain joins TRBV9 to TRBJ2-7; no definite D call. Germline lookup yields CDR1 SGDLS and CDR2 YYNGEE. The germline V and J ends were trimmed by 2 bases and 3 bases, with 12 bases remaining between them. CDR3 size: 14 residues. CDR3 nucleotide sequence: TGTGCCAGCAGCGTCAGTGGGATAGGCTACGAGCAGTACTTC. It specifies CASSVSGIGYEQYF.

The chain is built from TRBV5-4 and TRBJ1-3; no clear D. The CDR3 totals 15 residues. Trimming cost V 6 bases and J 1 base, with 14 bases left between them. Germline lookup yields CDR1 SGHNT and CDR2 YYREEE (reference sequence). The CDR3 DNA reads TGTGCCAGCACCTCGATGAGCAAATCTGGAAACACCATATATTTT. It is translated as CASTSMSKSGNTIYF.